This T cell receptor (beta chain) was found in a study of blood T cells in healthy people across ages. Findings of the study overall: Percentage of naive T cells showed a strong correlation with TCR beta diversity.

V lost 6 bases to trimming and J lost 4 bases; unmatched junction nucleotides: 6. There are 14 residues in the CDR3. It was with a sample-barcoded 5' primer and a J-beta primer mix that a second PCR of about 7 to 12 cycles was run. TCRdb re-analysed the 5' RACE reads in MiXCR, keeping a single row per CDR3 protein. The top ten clones hold 15% to 17% of a sample with hundreds of thousands of distinct CDR3 sequences, approximately 30% of them seen once. Of note for this clonotype: Its antigen is unknown.

Aged roughly 6 to 100, donors were systemically healthy Caucasians from Russia. Each donor gave around 9.6 milliliters of peripheral blood. Sequencing used blood. The TCR was taken from a woman at least 80 years old in good health. The chain couples TRBV12-3 or TRBV12-4 to TRBJ1-3, with 7 bases matching TRBD1. CDR3 in DNA: TGTGCCAGCAGCCTAGACAGGGTAGGAAACACCATATATTTT. This gives the protein CASSLDRVGNTIYF.